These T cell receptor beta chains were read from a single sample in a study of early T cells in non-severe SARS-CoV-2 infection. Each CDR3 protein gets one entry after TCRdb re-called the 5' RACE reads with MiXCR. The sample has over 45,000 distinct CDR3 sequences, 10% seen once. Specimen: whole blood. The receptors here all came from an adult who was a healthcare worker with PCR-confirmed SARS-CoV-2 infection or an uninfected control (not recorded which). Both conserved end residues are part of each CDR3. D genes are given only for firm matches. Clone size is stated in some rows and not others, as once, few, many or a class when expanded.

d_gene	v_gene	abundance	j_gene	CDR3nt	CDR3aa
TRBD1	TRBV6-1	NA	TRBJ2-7	TGTGCCAGCAGTGGACAGGGAAGCTCCTACGAGCAGTACTTC	CASSGQGSSYEQYF
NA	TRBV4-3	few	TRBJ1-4	TGCGCCAGCAGCCAAGGCGTTCAGGGCGTAAATGAAAAACTGTTTTTT	CASSQGVQGVNEKLFF
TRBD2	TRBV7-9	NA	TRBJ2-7	TGTGCCAGCAGCAAGACTAGCGCAGAAAGGCAGTACTTC	CASSKTSAERQYF
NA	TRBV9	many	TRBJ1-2	TGTGCCAGCAGCGTAGACCTTGGACCGCGGCCCAATGGCTACACCTTC	CASSVDLGPRPNGYTF
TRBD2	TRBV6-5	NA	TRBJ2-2	TGTGCCAGCAGTTACTCGCCCAGCGGGGGGAACACCGGGGAGCTGTTTTTT	CASSYSPSGGNTGELFF
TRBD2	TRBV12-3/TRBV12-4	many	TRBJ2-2	TGTGCCAGCAGATTTAGCGGGAAGGCTGAAACCGGGGAGCTGTTTTTT	CASRFSGKAETGELFF
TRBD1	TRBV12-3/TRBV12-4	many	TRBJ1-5	TGTGCCAGCAGTTTGGGACAGGGGGCCCTAATGATGGGTCAGCCCCAGCATTTT	CASSLGQGALMMGQPQHF
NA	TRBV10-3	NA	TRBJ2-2	TGTGCCACCAGTGAGTCGAAGGCAAGCACCGGGGAGCTGTTTTTT	CATSESKASTGELFF
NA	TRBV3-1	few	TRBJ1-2	TGTGCCAGCAGCCGTACAGGGAATTACTATGGCTACACCTTC	CASSRTGNYYGYTF
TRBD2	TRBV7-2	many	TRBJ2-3	TGTGCCAGCAGCTCGCGGACTAGCGGGAGATCGGATACGCAGTATTTT	CASSSRTSGRSDTQYF
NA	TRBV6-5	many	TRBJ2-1	TGTGCCAGCAGTTACTCGAATGGACCTGAGCAGTTCTTC	CASSYSNGPEQFF
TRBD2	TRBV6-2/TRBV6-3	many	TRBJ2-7	TGTGCCAGCAGTTATTGGTTTGCTAGCGGGGTAATCTACGAGCAGTACTTC	CASSYWFASGVIYEQYF
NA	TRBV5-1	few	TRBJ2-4	TGCGCCAGCAGCTTATCCCCCGGCATTCAGTACTTC	CASSLSPGIQYF
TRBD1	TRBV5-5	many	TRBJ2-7	TGTGCCAGCAGCCTATCCGGGACAGACACCTACGAGCAGTACTTC	CASSLSGTDTYEQYF
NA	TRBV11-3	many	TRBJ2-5	TGTGCCAGCAGCTCAGGACCGTACCAAGAGACCCAGTACTTC	CASSSGPYQETQYF
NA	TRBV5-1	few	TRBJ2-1	TGCGCCAGCAGCCTCCGACTCAATGTGCCCTACAATGAGCAGTTCTTC	CASSLRLNVPYNEQFF
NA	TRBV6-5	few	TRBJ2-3	TGTGCCAGCAGTTCTCATCCGGAGGGCGCGGGAGATACGCAGTATTTT	CASSSHPEGAGDTQYF
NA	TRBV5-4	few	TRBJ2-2	TGTGCCACCTCCTACCTAGATGGGGAGCTGTTTTTT	CATSYLDGELFF
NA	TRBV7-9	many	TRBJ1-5	TGTGCCAGCACCCAGAACAATCAGCCCCAGCATTTT	CASTQNNQPQHF
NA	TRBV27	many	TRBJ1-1	TGTGCCAGCAGTCCAGACGACTTGAACACTGAAGCTTTCTTT	CASSPDDLNTEAFF
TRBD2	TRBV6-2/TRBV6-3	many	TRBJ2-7	TGTGCCAGCAACCGGGGGGGCGAGCAGTACTTC	CASNRGGEQYF
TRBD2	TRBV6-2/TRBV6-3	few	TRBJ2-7	TGTGCCAGCAGGCTCCTAGCGGGAGTCCACGAGCAGTACTTC	CASRLLAGVHEQYF
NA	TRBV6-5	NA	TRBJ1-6	TGTGCCAGCAGTTCCCGGGCCGTCAGCTCCTATAATTCACCCCTCCACTTT	CASSSRAVSSYNSPLHF
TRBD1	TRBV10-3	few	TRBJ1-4	TGTGCCATCAGCTCCGGGACAGACAATGAAAAACTGTTTTTT	CAISSGTDNEKLFF
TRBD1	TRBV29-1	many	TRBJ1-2	TGCAGCGTTGAAGAGGCCCGGGACAGGCTTTATGGCTACACCTTC	CSVEEARDRLYGYTF
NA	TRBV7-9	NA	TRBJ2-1	TGTGCCAGCAGCTTAGTTGGGGATGGTGAGCAGTTCTTC	CASSLVGDGEQFF
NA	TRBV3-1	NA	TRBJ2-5	TGTGCCAGCTCCGGGAGTCATCCCCCAGGGGAGACCCAGTACTTC	CASSGSHPPGETQYF
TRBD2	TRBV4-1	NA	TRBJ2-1	TGCGCCAGCAGCCGCCGACTAGCGGGAGATTGCAATGAGCAGTTCTTC	CASSRRLAGDCNEQFF
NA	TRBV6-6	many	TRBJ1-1	TGTGCCAGCAGCCGACTGAACACTGAAGCTTTCTTT	CASSRLNTEAFF
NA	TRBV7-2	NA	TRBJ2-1	TGTGCCAGCAGCCCAGACGGGCGATCCTACAATGAGCAGTTCTTC	CASSPDGRSYNEQFF
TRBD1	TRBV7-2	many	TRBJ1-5	TGTGCCAGCAGCTTAGGACAGGGCGTAGGCAATCAGCCCCAGCATTTT	CASSLGQGVGNQPQHF
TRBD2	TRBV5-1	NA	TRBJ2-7	TGCGCCAGCAGCCTAATTAGCGGGAGCAGGTACGAGCAGTACTTC	CASSLISGSRYEQYF
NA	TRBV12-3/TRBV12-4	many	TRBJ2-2	TGTGCCAGCAGTCTTGGACAGAACACCGGGGAGCTGTTTTTT	CASSLGQNTGELFF
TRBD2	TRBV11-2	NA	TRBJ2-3	TGTGCCAGCAGCTTAGTGCGGGAGATCGACACAGATACGCAGTATTTT	CASSLVREIDTDTQYF
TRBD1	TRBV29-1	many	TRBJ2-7	TGCAGCGTTGTTGGACAGGGGCGCTACGAGCAGTACTTC	CSVVGQGRYEQYF
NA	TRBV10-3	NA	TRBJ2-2	TGTGCCATCAGTGATACCGGGGAGCTGTTTTTT	CAISDTGELFF
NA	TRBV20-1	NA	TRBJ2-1	TGCAGTGCTAGGACCGGGACTGCGCATGAGCAGTTCTTC	CSARTGTAHEQFF
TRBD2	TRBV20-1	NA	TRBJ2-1	TGCAGTGCTTCCAATCTAGCGGGGGTGCACAATGAGCAGTTCTTC	CSASNLAGVHNEQFF
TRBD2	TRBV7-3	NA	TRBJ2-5	TGTGCCAGCAGCTTATGGGCTAGCGGGCGAGAGACCCAGTACTTC	CASSLWASGRETQYF
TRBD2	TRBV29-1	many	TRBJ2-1	TGCAGCGTTGTCCTAGCGGTTGAGCAGTTCTTC	CSVVLAVEQFF
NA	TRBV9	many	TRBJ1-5	TGTGCCAGCAGCGTAGGCGGGGGGTTGGAGGGCAATCAGCCCCAGCATTTT	CASSVGGGLEGNQPQHF
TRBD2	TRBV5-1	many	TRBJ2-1	TGCGCCAGCAGCGGAGGGACTAGCTTTTATGAGCAGTTCTTC	CASSGGTSFYEQFF
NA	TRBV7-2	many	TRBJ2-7	TGTGCCAGCAGCTTAAGAGACCGGGAACTAGGTGGGGAGCAGTACTTC	CASSLRDRELGGEQYF
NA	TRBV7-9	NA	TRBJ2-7	TGTGCCAGCAGCTTTCGGGACCCGAGGACTAAATCCTCCTACGAGCAGTACTTC	CASSFRDPRTKSSYEQYF
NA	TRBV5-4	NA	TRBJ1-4	TGTGCCAGCAGCTTGGAAGCCTATGGAACAGGCGCCTTTAATGAAAAACTGTTTTTT	CASSLEAYGTGAFNEKLFF
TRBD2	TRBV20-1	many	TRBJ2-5	TGCAGTGCGGAAACTAGCGGGAGGCAAGAGACCCAGTACTTC	CSAETSGRQETQYF
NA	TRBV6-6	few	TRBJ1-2	TGTGCCAGCAGTTACTCCGGGCAAAGGACGAACTATGGCTACACCTTC	CASSYSGQRTNYGYTF
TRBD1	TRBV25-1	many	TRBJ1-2	TGTGCCAGCGGTCAGGGGGGAGCCACCCCCTATGGCTACACCTTC	CASGQGGATPYGYTF
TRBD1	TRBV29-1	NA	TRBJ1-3	TGCAGCGTAGAACAGGGGCTCTCTGGAAACACCATATATTTT	CSVEQGLSGNTIYF
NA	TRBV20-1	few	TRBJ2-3	TGCAGTGCCCTCACAGATACGCAGTATTTT	CSALTDTQYF
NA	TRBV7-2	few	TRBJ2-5	TGTGCCAGCAGCTTTAGGGGTCGAGAGACCCAGTACTTC	CASSFRGRETQYF
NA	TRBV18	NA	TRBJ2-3	TGTGCCAGCTCACTAACTACAGATACGCAGTATTTT	CASSLTTDTQYF
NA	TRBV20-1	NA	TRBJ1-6	TGCAGTGCTAGACCACCGGGGGGTACCTATAATTCACCCCTCCACTTT	CSARPPGGTYNSPLHF
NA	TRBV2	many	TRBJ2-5	TGTGCCAGCAGGGAACGGATTGCGCAGTACTTC	CASRERIAQYF